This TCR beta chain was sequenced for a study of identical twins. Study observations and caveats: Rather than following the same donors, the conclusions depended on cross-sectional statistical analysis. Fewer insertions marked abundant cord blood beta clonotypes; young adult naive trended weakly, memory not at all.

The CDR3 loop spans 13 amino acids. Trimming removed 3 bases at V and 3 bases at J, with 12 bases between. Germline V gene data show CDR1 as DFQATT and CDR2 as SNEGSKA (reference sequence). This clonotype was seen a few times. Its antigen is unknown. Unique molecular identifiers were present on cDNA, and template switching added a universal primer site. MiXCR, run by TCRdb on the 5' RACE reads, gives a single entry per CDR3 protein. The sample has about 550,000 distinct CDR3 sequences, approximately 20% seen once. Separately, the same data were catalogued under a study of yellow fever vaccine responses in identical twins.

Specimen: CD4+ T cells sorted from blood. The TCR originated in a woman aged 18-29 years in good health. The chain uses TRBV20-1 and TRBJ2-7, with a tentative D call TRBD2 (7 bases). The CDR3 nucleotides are TGCAGTGCTAGTGGGGGGGGCGACTACGAGCAGTACTTC. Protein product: CSASGGGDYEQYF.